The rows below give T cell receptor beta chains drawn from one sample of a study of T cell responses to AZD1222 COVID-19 vaccine. TCRdb keeps only in-frame clones here, not all; method: immunoSEQ multiplex PCR. The table includes 95,000 to 110,000 clones, over 75% detected once. The material was peripheral blood, obtained on day 0 of AZD1222 vaccination. The receptor source for this set is an adult in good health. CDR3s include the opening cysteine and the closing phenylalanine or tryptophan. A D gene is named only where the DNA matches it firmly. For some rows the clone size is stated as once, few or many, or as a class when expanded; others skip it.

v_gene	j_gene	d_gene	abundance	CDR3aa	CDR3nt
TRBV7-2	TRBJ1-6	-	-	CASSLTGPNSPLHF	TGTGCCAGCAGCTTGACCGGACCCAATTCACCCCTCCACTTT
TRBV29-1	TRBJ1-5	-	-	CSVDWGNNQPQHF	TGCAGCGTTGATTGGGGGAACAATCAGCCCCAGCATTTT
TRBV9	TRBJ2-3	-	-	CASRAVTGSTDTQYF	TGTGCCAGCAGGGCGGTGACAGGAAGCACAGATACGCAGTATTTT
TRBV24-1	TRBJ2-1	TRBD2	-	CATSPSGFSYNEQFF	TGTGCCACCAGCCCTAGCGGCTTCTCCTACAATGAGCAGTTCTTC
TRBV5-1	TRBJ2-7	TRBD1	-	CASSLVAGGYEQYF	TGCGCCAGCAGCTTGGTGGCAGGGGGCTACGAGCAGTACTTC
TRBV11-2	TRBJ2-5	-	-	CASSLGSGQETQYF	TGTGCCAGCAGCTTAGGGTCAGGCCAAGAGACCCAGTACTTC
TRBV5-1	TRBJ2-1	-	-	CASIPPPRSENEQFF	TGCGCCAGCATCCCTCCACCAAGAAGCGAGAATGAGCAGTTCTTC
TRBV24-1	TRBJ2-7	-	-	CATSDSGRSVYEQYF	TGTGCCACCAGTGACTCGGGGCGATCGGTCTACGAGCAGTACTTC
TRBV5-1	TRBJ2-5	-	-	CASSLIQRAIETQYF	TGCGCCAGCAGCTTGATCCAGCGGGCCATTGAGACCCAGTACTTC
TRBV6-2/TRBV6-3	TRBJ1-1	TRBD1	-	CASSPGTGGNTEAFF	TGTGCCAGCAGCCCCGGGACAGGGGGCAACACTGAAGCTTTCTTT
TRBV9	TRBJ2-2	-	-	CASSPGTNTGELFF	TGTGCCAGCAGCCCGGGAACGAACACCGGGGAGCTGTTTTTT
TRBV6-2/TRBV6-3	TRBJ1-2	-	-	CASSLSGGRRGGYTF	TGTGCCAGCAGTTTGAGCGGAGGGCGCCGTGGGGGCTACACCTTC
TRBV12-3/TRBV12-4	TRBJ1-2	-	once	CASTLTGRGGYTF	TGTGCCAGCACCCTAACCGGCAGGGGTGGCTACACCTTC
TRBV6-5	TRBJ2-7	-	-	CASSAQNSYEQYF	TGTGCCAGCAGCGCGCAGAATTCCTACGAGCAGTACTTC
TRBV28	TRBJ1-1	-	once	CASRHRVEAFF	TGTGCCAGCAGGCACAGGGTTGAAGCTTTCTTT
TRBV27	TRBJ2-1	-	few	CASSLFSGNEQFF	TGTGCCAGCAGTTTATTTTCGGGCAATGAGCAGTTCTTC
TRBV19	TRBJ1-4	TRBD1	-	CASRRRQGQGPLNEKLFF	TGTGCCAGTAGACGTCGACAAGGACAGGGTCCCCTTAATGAAAAACTGTTTTTT
TRBV19	TRBJ2-7	-	-	CASRGAGGLAEQYF	TGTGCCAGTAGAGGAGCCGGGGGGCTCGCCGAGCAGTACTTC
TRBV3-1/TRBV3-2	TRBJ1-5	-	-	CASSQGGQNQPQHF	TGTGCCAGCAGCCAAGGGGGGCAGAATCAGCCCCAGCATTTT
TRBV28	TRBJ2-5	-	-	CASSLSADPRETQYF	TGTGCCAGCAGTTTAAGTGCAGACCCGAGGGAGACCCAGTACTTC
TRBV10-1	TRBJ2-7	-	-	CASSGPNSYEQYF	TGCGCCAGCAGTGGACCCAACAGCTACGAGCAGTACTTC
TRBV30	TRBJ2-2	-	-	CAWSAGTRTGELFF	TGTGCCTGGAGTGCGGGGACCCGAACCGGGGAGCTGTTTTTT
TRBV5-4	TRBJ2-7	TRBD1	-	CASSLGGDRAYEQYF	TGTGCCAGCAGCCTTGGAGGGGACAGGGCCTACGAGCAGTACTTC
TRBV10-3	TRBJ2-1	TRBD2	-	CAISERTGLAGDNEQFF	TGTGCCATCAGTGAACGCACGGGACTAGCGGGAGACAATGAGCAGTTCTTC
TRBV7-9	TRBJ1-4	TRBD1	-	CASSLAGTGNEKLFF	TGTGCCAGCAGCTTAGCCGGGACAGGGAACGAAAAACTGTTTTTT
TRBV4-2	TRBJ2-2	-	-	CASSPRGRSNTGELFF	TGTGCCAGCAGCCCCAGGGGACGTTCGAACACCGGGGAGCTGTTTTTT
TRBV7-8	TRBJ2-1	TRBD2	-	CASSPRLAGGYNEQFF	TGTGCCAGCAGCCCAAGACTAGCGGGAGGGTACAATGAGCAGTTCTTC
TRBV4-2	TRBJ1-2	TRBD1	once	CASSQRTGNYGYTF	TGTGCCAGCAGCCAACGGACAGGGAACTATGGCTACACCTTC
TRBV28	TRBJ2-7	-	-	CASSPPGGAYEQYF	TGTGCCAGCAGTCCTCCGGGCGGAGCCTACGAGCAGTACTTC
TRBV4-1	TRBJ1-1	-	-	CASSQFSPTEAFF	TGCGCCAGCAGCCAATTTTCCCCCACTGAAGCTTTCTTT
TRBV29-1	TRBJ1-1	-	-	CSVLQSSTEAFF	TGCAGCGTCCTACAGTCGAGCACTGAAGCTTTCTTT
TRBV7-7	TRBJ2-1	TRBD2	-	CASSLAGSNEQFF	TGTGCTAGCAGCTTAGCGGGTTCCAATGAGCAGTTCTTC
TRBV10-3	TRBJ1-2	-	-	CAISGDRRYGYTF	TGTGCCATCAGTGGAGACAGGAGGTATGGCTACACCTTC
TRBV9	TRBJ1-5	TRBD1	-	CASRKGQGDQPQHF	TGTGCCAGCAGGAAGGGACAGGGGGATCAGCCCCAGCATTTT
TRBV28	TRBJ2-7	-	-	CASSWRSYEQYF	TGTGCCAGCAGTTGGAGGTCCTACGAGCAGTACTTC
TRBV6-6	TRBJ1-1	-	-	CASSGDMNTEAFF	TGTGCCAGCAGTGGAGACATGAACACTGAAGCTTTCTTT
TRBV19	TRBJ1-6	-	-	CASSPTGVSTLHF	TGTGCCAGTAGTCCGACCGGGGTGTCGACCCTCCACTTT
TRBV5-5	TRBJ2-2	TRBD1	-	CASSLTGTGSVLTGELFF	TGTGCCAGCAGCTTGACCGGGACAGGATCTGTTCTGACCGGGGAGCTGTTTTTT
TRBV5-1	TRBJ1-1	TRBD1	-	CASSLGAYRGSTEAFF	TGCGCCAGCAGCTTGGGGGCATACAGGGGTAGCACTGAAGCTTTCTTT
TRBV13	TRBJ2-7	TRBD2	-	CASSPGGSSYEQYF	TGTGCCAGCAGCCCCGGGGGGAGCTCCTACGAGCAGTACTTC
TRBV28	TRBJ1-6	TRBD1	-	CASIMTGGPDSPLHF	TGTGCCAGCATCATGACAGGGGGTCCTGATTCACCCCTCCACTTT
TRBV13	TRBJ1-1	-	-	CASSLFGLPYTEAFF	TGTGCCAGCAGCTTATTCGGGTTGCCGTACACTGAAGCTTTCTTT
TRBV20-1	TRBJ2-3	TRBD2	few	CSASGSGRARTSTDTQYF	TGCAGTGCTAGTGGGAGCGGGAGGGCCCGTACTAGCACAGATACGCAGTATTTT
TRBV6-5	TRBJ2-2	TRBD1	-	CASKTGGNTGELFF	TGTGCCAGCAAAACAGGGGGTAACACCGGGGAGCTGTTTTTT
TRBV11-2	TRBJ2-5	-	-	CASSLVASDSETQYF	TGTGCCAGCAGCTTAGTGGCTAGCGACTCGGAGACCCAGTACTTC
TRBV19	TRBJ1-5	-	-	CASSISGNGNQPQHF	TGTGCCAGTAGTATCTCAGGGAACGGGAATCAGCCCCAGCATTTT
TRBV21-1	TRBJ2-7	-	-	CASSKIVGGSSYEQYF	TGTGCCAGCAGCAAAATTGTAGGGGGAAGCTCCTACGAGCAGTACTTC
TRBV10-3	TRBJ2-1	TRBD2	-	CAISDGPSGEQFF	TGTGCCATCAGTGATGGGCCTAGCGGTGAGCAGTTCTTC
TRBV28	TRBJ1-2	-	few	CASRRPDRIDGYTF	TGTGCCAGCAGACGACCCGACAGAATCGATGGCTACACCTTC
TRBV5-1	TRBJ2-7	TRBD1	-	CASRPTGNYEQYF	TGCGCCAGCAGACCGACAGGGAACTACGAGCAGTACTTC
TRBV19	TRBJ1-2	-	-	CASSFEGGGYTF	TGTGCCAGTAGTTTCGAGGGAGGTGGCTACACCTTC
TRBV5-1	TRBJ2-1	TRBD2	-	CASSWGLNHNEQFF	TGCGCCAGCAGCTGGGGACTAAACCACAATGAGCAGTTCTTC
TRBV27	TRBJ1-1	-	-	CASQTYGGDGTEAFF	TGTGCCAGCCAAACGTACGGCGGGGACGGCACTGAAGCTTTCTTT
TRBV6-5	TRBJ2-7	-	-	CASSTRALGEEQYF	TGTGCCAGCAGCACTAGGGCCCTTGGGGAAGAGCAGTACTTC
TRBV7-9	TRBJ1-1	-	-	CASTLNTEAFF	TGTGCCAGCACCCTTAACACTGAAGCTTTCTTT
TRBV3-1/TRBV3-2	TRBJ1-5	-	once	CASSLGTDNQPQHF	TGTGCCAGCAGCCTCGGGACGGACAATCAGCCCCAGCATTTT
TRBV19	TRBJ1-5	TRBD1	-	CASSWTGGNQPQHF	TGTGCCAGTAGTTGGACAGGGGGTAATCAGCCCCAGCATTTT